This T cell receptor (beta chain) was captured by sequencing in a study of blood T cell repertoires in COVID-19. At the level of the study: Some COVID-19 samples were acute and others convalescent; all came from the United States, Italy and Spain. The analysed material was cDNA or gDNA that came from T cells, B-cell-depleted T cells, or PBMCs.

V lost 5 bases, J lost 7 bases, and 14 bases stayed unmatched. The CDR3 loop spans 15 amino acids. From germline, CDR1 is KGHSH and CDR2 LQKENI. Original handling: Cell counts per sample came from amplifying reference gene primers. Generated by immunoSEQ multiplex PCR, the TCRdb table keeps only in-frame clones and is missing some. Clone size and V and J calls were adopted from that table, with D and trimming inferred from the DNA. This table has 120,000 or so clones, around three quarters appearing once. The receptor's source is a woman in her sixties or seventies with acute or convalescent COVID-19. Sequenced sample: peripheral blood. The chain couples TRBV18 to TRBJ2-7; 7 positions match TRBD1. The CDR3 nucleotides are TGTGCCAGCTCATTAGCCGGGACAGATCACGAAGAGCAGTACTTC. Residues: CASSLAGTDHEEQYF.